This T cell receptor beta chain was profiled in a study of blood T cell repertoires in COVID-19. Whole-study context: Samples taken during acute and convalescent COVID-19 were collected in the United States, Italy and Spain. T cells, B-cell-depleted T cells, or PBMCs provided the cDNA or gDNA that served as material.

As originally analysed: Scientists estimated how many nucleated cells there were by amplifying reference gene primers. Using immunoSEQ multiplex PCR, the repertoire was profiled, and TCRdb retains in-frame clones only, with some absent. D and trimming were read from the DNA, whereas the V and J calls and clone size are those reported in that table. The data contain some 270,000 clones, around 89% of them singletons. The ends were cut back, 6 bases at V and 7 bases at J, with 13 bases in the middle. Germline V gene data show CDR1 as MNHEY and CDR2 as SVGAGI. This CDR3 contains 14 residues. The chain joins TRBV6-5 to TRBJ1-6; a weak D match, TRBD1 (5 bases). The sequencing sample was made of peripheral blood. The receptor was isolated from a man between 25 and 39 years old with acute or convalescent COVID-19. The DNA for the CDR3 is TGTGCCAGCAGGGGGCACGTACGAAATTCACCCCTCCACTTT. Translation: CASRGHVRNSPLHF.